This T cell receptor beta chain was observed in a study of blood T cell repertoires in COVID-19. Participants were aged roughly 18 to 90 years, lived in over 20 US areas, and enrolled virtually. Donors were grouped by their self-reported clinical history. Clones were read by immunoSEQ multiplex PCR, and TCRdb kept only the in-frame ones, dropping some. The repertoire holds about 63,000 clones, approximately 80% seen once, with around 4.1% in the top ten. Sequencing was carried out using PBMCs or T cells enriched from blood (not recorded which). The sequence was obtained from a woman between 35 and 50 years old with acute COVID-19.

The CDR3 sequence is CASSVAKINTGELFF. The DNA for the CDR3 is TGTGCCAGCAGCGTAGCTAAAATAAACACCGGGGAGCTGTTTTTT. The rearrangement links TRBV9 to TRBJ2-2; D is ambiguous. The germline gives CDR1 SGDLS, CDR2 YYNGEE. The CDR3 length is 15 residues. The V gene lost 0 bases and the J gene lost 2 bases, with 8 bases spanning the gap. Combining the CDR3 with reference TRBV9 and TRBJ2-2 gives the whole variable domain DSGVTQTPKHLITATGQRVTLRCSPRSGDLSVYWYQQSLDQGLQFLIQYYNGEERAKGNILERFSAQQFPDLHSELNLSSLELGDSALYFCASSVAKINTGELFFGEGSRLTVL.